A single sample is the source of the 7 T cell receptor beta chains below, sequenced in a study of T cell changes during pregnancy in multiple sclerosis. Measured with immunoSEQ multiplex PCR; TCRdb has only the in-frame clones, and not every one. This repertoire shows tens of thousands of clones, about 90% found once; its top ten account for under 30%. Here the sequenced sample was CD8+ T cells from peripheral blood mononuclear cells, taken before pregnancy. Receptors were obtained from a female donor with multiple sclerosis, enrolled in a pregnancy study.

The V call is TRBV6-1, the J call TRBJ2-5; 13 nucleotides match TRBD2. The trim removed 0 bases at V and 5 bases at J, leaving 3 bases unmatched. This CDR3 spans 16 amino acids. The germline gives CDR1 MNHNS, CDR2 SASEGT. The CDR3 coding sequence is TGTGCCAGCAGTGAAGCAGGACTAGCGGGAGACGAGACCCAGTACTTC. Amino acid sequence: CASSEAGLAGDETQYF.

CDR3 nucleotide sequence: TGTGCCAGCAAAGCGGGAGTTTTGTCCTACGAGCAGTACTTC. Residues: CASKAGVLSYEQYF. The genes are TRBV2 and TRBJ2-7; TRBD2 matches at 8 bases. The trim removed 7 bases at V and 1 base at J, leaving 6 bases unmatched. From germline, CDR1 is SNHLY and CDR2 FYNNEI. The CDR3 is 14 residues long.

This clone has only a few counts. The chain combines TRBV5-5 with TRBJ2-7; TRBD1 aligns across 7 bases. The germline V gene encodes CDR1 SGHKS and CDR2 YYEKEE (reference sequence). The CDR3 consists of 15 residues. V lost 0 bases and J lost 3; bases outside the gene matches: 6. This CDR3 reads CASSLGGQESYEQYF. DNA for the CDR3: TGTGCCAGCAGCTTGGGTGGACAGGAGAGCTACGAGCAGTACTTC.

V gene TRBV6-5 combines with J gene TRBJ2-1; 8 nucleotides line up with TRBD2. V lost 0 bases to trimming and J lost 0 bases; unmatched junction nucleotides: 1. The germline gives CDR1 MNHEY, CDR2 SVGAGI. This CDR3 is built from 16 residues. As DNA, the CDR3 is TGTGCCAGCAGTTACTCGACTAGCGCCTCCTACAATGAGCAGTTCTTC. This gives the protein CASSYSTSASYNEQFF.

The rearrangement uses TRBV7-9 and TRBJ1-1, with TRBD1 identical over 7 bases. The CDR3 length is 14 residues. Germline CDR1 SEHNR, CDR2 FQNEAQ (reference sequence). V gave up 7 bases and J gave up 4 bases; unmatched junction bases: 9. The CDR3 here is CASTPTDRVTEAFF. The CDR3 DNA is TGTGCCAGCACCCCTACCGACAGGGTCACTGAAGCTTTCTTT.

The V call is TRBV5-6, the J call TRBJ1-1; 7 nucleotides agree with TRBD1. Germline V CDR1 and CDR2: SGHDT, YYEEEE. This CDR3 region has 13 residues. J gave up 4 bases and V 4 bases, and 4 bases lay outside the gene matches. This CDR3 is CASSPSGGTEAFF. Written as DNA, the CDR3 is TGTGCCAGCAGCCCCTCAGGGGGCACTGAAGCTTTCTTT.

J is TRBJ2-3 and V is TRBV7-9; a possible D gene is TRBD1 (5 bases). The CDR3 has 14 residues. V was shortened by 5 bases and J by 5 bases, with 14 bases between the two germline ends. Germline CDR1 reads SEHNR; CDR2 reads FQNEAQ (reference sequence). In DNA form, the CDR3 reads TGTGCCAGCAGCCCAGGCGTTAGGGGAGATACGCAGTATTTT. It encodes CASSPGVRGDTQYF.